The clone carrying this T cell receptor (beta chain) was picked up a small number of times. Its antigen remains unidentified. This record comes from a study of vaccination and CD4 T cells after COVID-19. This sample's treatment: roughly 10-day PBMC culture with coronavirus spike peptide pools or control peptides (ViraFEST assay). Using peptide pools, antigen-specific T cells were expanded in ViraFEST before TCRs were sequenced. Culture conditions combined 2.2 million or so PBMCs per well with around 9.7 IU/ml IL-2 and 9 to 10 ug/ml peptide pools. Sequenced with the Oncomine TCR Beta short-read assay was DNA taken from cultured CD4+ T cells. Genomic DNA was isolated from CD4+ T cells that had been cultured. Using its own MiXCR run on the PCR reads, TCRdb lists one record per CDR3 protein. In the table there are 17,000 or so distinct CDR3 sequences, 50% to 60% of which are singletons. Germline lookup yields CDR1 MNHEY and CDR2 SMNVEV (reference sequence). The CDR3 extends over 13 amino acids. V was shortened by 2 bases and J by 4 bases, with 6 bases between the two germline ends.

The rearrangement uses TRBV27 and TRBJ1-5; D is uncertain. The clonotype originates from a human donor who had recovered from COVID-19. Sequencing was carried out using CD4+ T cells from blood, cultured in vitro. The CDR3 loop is CASSLQENQPQHF. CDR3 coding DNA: TGTGCCAGCAGTTTACAGGAGAATCAGCCCCAGCATTTT.